Listed below are T cell receptor beta chains from one sample, sequenced in a study of blood T cells in healthy people across ages. TCRdb re-called the 5' RACE reads with MiXCR, one entry per CDR3 protein. Among around 1,000,000 distinct CDR3 sequences listed, about two fifths were seen once. The sample was blood. The receptor source for this set is a man aged 18 to 35 in good health. Each CDR3 is given with its conserved first and last residue. D genes are given only for firm matches. For some rows the clone size is stated as once, few or many, or as a class when expanded; others skip it.

cdr3_length d_call clone_size j_call v_call cdr3_aa cdr3_nt
15 TRBD1 many TRBJ2-3 TRBV12-3/TRBV12-4 CASSEDRVSTDTQYF TGTGCCAGCAGCGAGGACAGGGTTAGCACAGATACGCAGTATTTT
14 . . TRBJ2-5 TRBV12-3/TRBV12-4 CASSVGVGSGEQYF TGTGCCAGCAGTGTAGGGGTCGGTAGCGGTGAGCAGTACTTC
14 . . TRBJ1-5 TRBV6-5 CASSFDRSSQPQHF TGTGCCAGCAGTTTTGACAGGAGCAGTCAGCCCCAGCATTTT
13 . few TRBJ1-2 TRBV25-1 CASSPGTWSGYTF TGTGCCAGCAGTCCCGGGACATGGAGTGGCTACACCTTC
15 . . TRBJ2-1 TRBV20-1 CSAQTRPSPYNEQFF TGCAGTGCCCAGACTCGACCAAGCCCCTACAATGAGCAGTTCTTC
13 . few TRBJ2-5 TRBV20-1 CSTGSSGQETQYF TGCAGTACAGGGTCTAGCGGCCAAGAGACCCAGTACTTC
12 TRBD1 once TRBJ1-1 TRBV20-1 CSAENRGRGAFF TGCAGTGCCGAGAACAGGGGGCGCGGAGCTTTCTTT
12 . . TRBJ2-7 TRBV20-1 CSGQGEGYEQYF TGCAGTGGCCAGGGTGAAGGCTACGAGCAGTACTTC
15 . . TRBJ1-1 TRBV5-1 CASSLDRFWNTEAFF TGCGCCAGCAGCTTAGACAGATTCTGGAACACTGAAGCTTTCTTT
16 TRBD2 few TRBJ2-3 TRBV15 CATSPDGTIGVDTQYF TGTGCCACCAGCCCCGATGGGACTATAGGGGTAGATACGCAGTATTTT
15 . . TRBJ1-5 TRBV7-9 CASSGSDRTNQPQHF TGTGCCAGCAGCGGGAGCGACAGGACTAATCAGCCCCAGCATTTT
15 TRBD1 . TRBJ1-2 TRBV27 CASSRAGGSLYGYTF TGTGCCAGCAGTCGCGCAGGGGGATCGCTCTATGGCTACACCTTC
14 . . TRBJ2-1 TRBV4-3 CASSQDHRGYEQFF TGCGCCAGCAGCCAAGATCATAGAGGGTATGAGCAGTTCTTC
15 TRBD2 . TRBJ2-3 TRBV28 CASSFQAGVTDTQYF TGTGCCAGCAGTTTCCAAGCGGGGGTTACAGATACGCAGTATTTT
15 . . TRBJ1-5 TRBV20-1 CSARSITQVNQPQHF TGCAGTGCTAGATCCATTACACAGGTCAATCAGCCCCAGCATTTT
17 . . TRBJ2-3 TRBV19 CASSTTEGLGRTDTQYF TGTGCCAGTAGTACCACGGAGGGCTTAGGAAGGACAGATACGCAGTATTTT
16 . few TRBJ1-6 TRBV10-3 CASGRKSGRNNSPLHF TGTGCCTCCGGCCGTAAAAGCGGCCGAAATAATTCACCCCTCCACTTT